This TCR beta chain was sequenced during a study of spatial heterogeneity in lung cancer. Study overall: The count of detected beta-chain sequences consistently exceeded that of alpha-chain sequences. Each unique TCR and UMI combination was seen more than ten times on average in raw reads. Study-wide results and limits: Detection of ubiquitous tumor TCRs in blood was higher at resection than follow-up.

This clonotype was picked up many times. Its antigen is currently unknown. Time point given: blood at routine non-recurrence follow-up after resection. This CDR3 has 12 residues. Germline V gene sequence: CDR1 SQVTM, CDR2 ANQGSEA. V lost 3 bases to trimming and J lost 5 bases, with 10 bases between them. Every molecule of TCR cDNA had its own unique molecular identifier. TCRdb analysed the 5' RACE reads with MiXCR anew, one entry per CDR3 protein. The table shows 110,000 or so distinct CDR3 sequences, with about 10% occurring only once. This sequence originates from a female donor with early-stage non-small cell lung cancer. The sample in question was PBMCs, obtained at follow-up. This chain links TRBV29-1 with TRBJ1-1; D may be TRBD1 (5 bases). The CDR3 bases are TGCAGCGTTGATAAGGGGTTAACTGAAGCTTTCTTT. Translated: CSVDKGLTEAFF.